A few counts support the clone carrying this T cell receptor beta chain. Time point described: newly diagnosed GD, antithyroid drugs for less than 3 months. With RNA extracted from PBMCs as input, the TCR library was made. An endocrinology unit in Xi'an, China, supplied the patients. The V gene's germline CDR1 is LGHDT and CDR2 YNNKEL (reference sequence). Trimming took 0 bases from V and 2 from J, leaving 8 bases between them. This CDR3 comprises 15 residues. The data belong to a study of regulatory T cells in long-lasting Graves disease. The authors built TCR beta libraries using iRepertoire HTBI primers and Arm-PCR of CDR3 regions. TCRdb re-called the multiplex PCR reads through MiXCR, storing one row per CDR3 protein. The sample comprises under 400,000 distinct CDR3 sequences, about a sixth of which are singletons, and around 27% rests with the top ten. This sample also belongs to another study, concerning T cells in Graves' hyperthyroidism and ophthalmopathy.

The TCR originated in a man in his forties with Graves disease. This sequence joins TRBV3-1 and TRBJ1-3; tentatively, D is TRBD1 (6 bases). The specimen was peripheral blood mononuclear cells (PBMCs), collected at new diagnosis, from a patient treated with antithyroid drugs. CDR3 region: CASSQEGGPGNTIYF. CDR3 in DNA: TGTGCCAGCAGCCAAGAAGGGGGTCCTGGAAACACCATATATTTT.